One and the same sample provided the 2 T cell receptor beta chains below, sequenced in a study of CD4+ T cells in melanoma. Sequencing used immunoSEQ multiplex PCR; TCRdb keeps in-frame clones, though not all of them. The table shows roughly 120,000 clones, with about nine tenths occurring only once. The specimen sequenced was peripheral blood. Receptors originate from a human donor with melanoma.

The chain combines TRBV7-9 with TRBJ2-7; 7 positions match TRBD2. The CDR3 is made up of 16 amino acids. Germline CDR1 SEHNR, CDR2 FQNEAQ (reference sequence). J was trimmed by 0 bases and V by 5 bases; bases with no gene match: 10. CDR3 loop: CASSPLGGSSSYEQYF. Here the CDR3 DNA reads TGTGCCAGCAGCCCCCTGGGCGGGAGTAGCTCCTACGAGCAGTACTTC.

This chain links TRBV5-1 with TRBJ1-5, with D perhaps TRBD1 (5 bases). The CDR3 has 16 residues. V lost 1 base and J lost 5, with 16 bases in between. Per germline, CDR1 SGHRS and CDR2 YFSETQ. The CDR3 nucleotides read TGCGCCAGCAGCTTGTTTGGGGGGGATAGGGATCAGCCCCAGCATTTT. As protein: CASSLFGGDRDQPQHF.